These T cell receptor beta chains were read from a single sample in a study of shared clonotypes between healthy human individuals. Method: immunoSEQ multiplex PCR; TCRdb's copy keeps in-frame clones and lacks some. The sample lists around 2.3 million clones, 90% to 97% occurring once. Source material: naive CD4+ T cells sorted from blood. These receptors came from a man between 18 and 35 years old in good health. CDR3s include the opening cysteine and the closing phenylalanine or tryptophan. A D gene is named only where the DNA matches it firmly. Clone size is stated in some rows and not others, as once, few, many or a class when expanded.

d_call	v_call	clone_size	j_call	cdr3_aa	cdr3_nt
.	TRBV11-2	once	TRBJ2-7	CASSLDPVSGEQYF	TGTGCCAGCAGCTTAGATCCTGTCAGCGGTGAGCAGTACTTC
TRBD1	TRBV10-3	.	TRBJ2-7	CAISERDRVYEQYF	TGTGCCATCAGTGAAAGGGACAGAGTCTACGAGCAGTACTTC
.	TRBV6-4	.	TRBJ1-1	CASRATGLRTEAFF	TGTGCCAGCAGAGCAACAGGGTTACGCACTGAAGCTTTCTTT
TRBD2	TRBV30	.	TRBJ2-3	CAWSPTRTSGIRDTQYF	TGTGCCTGGAGTCCCACCCGGACTAGCGGGATAAGAGATACGCAGTATTTT
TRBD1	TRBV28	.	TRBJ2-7	CASTGGIYEQYF	TGTGCCAGCACAGGGGGCATCTACGAGCAGTACTTC
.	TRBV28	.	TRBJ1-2	CASSKANYGYTF	TGTGCCAGCTCAAAAGCTAACTATGGCTACACCTTC
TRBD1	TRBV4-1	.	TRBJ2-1	CASSQDRDRGGNEQFF	TGCGCCAGCAGCCAAGACCGGGACAGGGGTGGCAATGAGCAGTTCTTC
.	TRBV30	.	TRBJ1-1	CAGIRFGGTEAFF	TGTGCCGGAATCCGGTTCGGGGGCACTGAAGCTTTCTTT
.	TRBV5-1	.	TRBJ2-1	CASSLAAGPYNEQFF	TGCGCCAGCAGCTTGGCTGCGGGGCCCTACAATGAGCAGTTCTTC
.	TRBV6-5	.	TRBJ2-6	CASSTAGANVLTF	TGTGCCAGCAGTACGGCAGGGGCCAACGTCCTGACTTTC
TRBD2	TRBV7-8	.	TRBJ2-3	CASSIGTSGYTDTQYF	TGTGCCAGCAGCATCGGGACTAGCGGCTACACAGATACGCAGTATTTT
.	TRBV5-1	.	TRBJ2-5	CASSRAGEETQYF	TGCGCCAGCAGCCGGGCAGGGGAGGAGACCCAGTACTTC
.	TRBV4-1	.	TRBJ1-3	CASSQDGGQPGNTIYF	TGCGCCAGCAGCCAAGATGGAGGTCAGCCTGGAAACACCATATATTTT
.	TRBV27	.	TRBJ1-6	CASSRDLAQGGSSPLHF	TGTGCCAGCAGTAGAGATTTGGCGCAGGGAGGAAGCTCACCCCTCCACTTT
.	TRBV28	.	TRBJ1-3	CASSLLTHTGNTIYF	TGTGCCAGCAGTCTACTAACTCATACTGGAAACACCATATATTTT
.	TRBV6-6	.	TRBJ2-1	CASSTGYNEQFF	TGTGCCAGCAGCACAGGATACAATGAGCAGTTCTTC
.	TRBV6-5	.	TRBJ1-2	CASSYTGVYGYTF	TGTGCCAGCAGTTACACTGGGGTCTATGGCTACACCTTC
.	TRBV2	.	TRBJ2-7	CASSTWTALEQYF	TGTGCCAGCAGTACCTGGACAGCTTTGGAGCAGTACTTC
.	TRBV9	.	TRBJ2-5	CASSVAAGRQETQYF	TGTGCCAGCAGCGTAGCGGCGGGGCGGCAAGAGACCCAGTACTTC
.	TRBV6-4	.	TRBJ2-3	CASSEQGGTDTQYF	TGTGCCAGCAGTGAGCAGGGTGGCACAGATACGCAGTATTTT
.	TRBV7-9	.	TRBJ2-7	CASSPQGVSYEQYF	TGTGCCAGCAGCCCCCAGGGCGTTTCCTACGAGCAGTACTTC
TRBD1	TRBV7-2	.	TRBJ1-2	CASSLATGGAGYGYTF	TGTGCCAGCAGCTTGGCCACAGGGGGCGCTGGGTATGGCTACACCTTC
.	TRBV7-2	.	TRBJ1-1	CASSLGQYTEAFF	TGTGCCAGCAGCTTAGGACAGTACACTGAAGCTTTCTTT
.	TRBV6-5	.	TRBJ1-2	CASTLSGAGVGGYTF	TGTGCCAGCACCCTTTCGGGAGCCGGGGTTGGGGGCTACACCTTC
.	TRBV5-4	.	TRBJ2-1	CASSHPGAGYYNEQFF	TGTGCCAGCAGCCACCCGGGGGCGGGATACTACAATGAGCAGTTCTTC
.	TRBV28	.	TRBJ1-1	CASRFDTEAFF	TGTGCCAGCAGATTTGACACTGAAGCTTTCTTT
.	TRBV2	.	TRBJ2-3	CASRPQEVADTQYF	TGTGCCAGCAGGCCCCAAGAGGTTGCAGATACGCAGTATTTT